This TCR beta chain was sequenced during a study of beta chain features in type 1 diabetes. Reverse transcribing all isolated RNA meant expressed TCRB transcripts were sequenced. The table came from immunoSEQ multiplex PCR; TCRdb's copy has only in-frame clones and leaves some out. The data show about 340,000 clones, approximately 13% seen once. Worth noting for this clone: Its antigen is unknown.

The ends were cut back, 5 bases at V and 5 bases at J, with 9 bases in the middle. This CDR3 is 12 amino acids long. Per the germline V gene, CDR1 is SNHLY and CDR2 is FYNNEI. General study points: Patients with Type 1 diabetes showed moderately but significantly shorter TCRB CDR3s in all four CD4+ subsets.

The rearrangement joins TRBV2 to TRBJ1-1; D might be TRBD1 (5 bases). The sample comprised naive CD4+ T cells from blood. The source of this sequence is a woman under 30 with type 1 diabetes. The CDR3 nucleotides read TGTGCCAGCAGTCCCCAGGGAACTGAAGCTTTCTTT. Its protein is CASSPQGTEAFF.